What follows are 8 T cell receptor beta chains derived from one specimen sequenced in a study of Tregs in tolerant kidney transplant recipients. The protocol was immunoSEQ multiplex PCR, while the TCRdb copy is restricted to in-frame clones and leaves out a portion. Altogether approximately 8,600 clones are present, 40% to 50% being singletons, with the ten largest covering roughly 5%. Which antigens these TCRs recognize remains unknown. Sequencing was carried out using CD4+ T cells from blood cultured with allogeneic cells. Every receptor here comes from a human donor in good health.

This clone was counted many times. This chain's CDR3 is CASNVAALGETQYF. The DNA for the CDR3 is TGTGCCAGCAATGTGGCGGCCCTAGGGGAGACCCAGTACTTC. The genes are TRBV2 and TRBJ2-5; no reliable D call. The CDR3 extends over 14 amino acids. CDR1 is SNHLY, CDR2 FYNNEI, per germline. Trimming took 7 bases from V and 5 from J, leaving 17 bases between them.

The chain recombines TRBV2 with TRBJ2-5; D uncertain. The V and J ends lost 4 bases and 5 bases respectively, with 11 bases between them. The CDR3 covers 13 residues. Looked up from germline, CDR1 is SNHLY and CDR2 is FYNNEI. The CDR3 region has the DNA TGTGCCAGCAGTGTGAGGTTCGGGGAGACCCAGTACTTC. Residues: CASSVRFGETQYF.

By frequency in the sample, this clone is medium-sized. The chain employs TRBV18 and TRBJ1-1; a weak D match, TRBD1 (5 bases). V lost 6 bases, J lost 4 bases, and 15 bases lay in between. The CDR3 sequence is 14 residues long. Germline V gene data show CDR1 as KGHSH and CDR2 as LQKENI. In DNA, the CDR3 is TGTGCCAGCTCGCTCCGGGACTCAGTCACTGAAGCTTTCTTT. Translated, it gives CASSLRDSVTEAFF.

As regards this clone: Relative to the germline gene, one junction end is altered; a read error may explain this. The chain employs TRBV5-4 and TRBJ2-1, with 10 bases matching TRBD2. Looked up from germline, CDR1 is SGHNT and CDR2 is YYREEE (reference sequence). The CDR3 spans 16 residues. CDR3 protein: CASSQVSSGRAFEQFF. The DNA of the CDR3 is TGCGCCAGCAGCCAAGTTTCAAGCGGGAGGGCCTTTGAGCAGTTCTTC.

This clone has just a few counts. The V and J genes are TRBV7-2 and TRBJ2-5; TRBD1 matches at 7 bases. The germline V gene encodes CDR1 SGHTA and CDR2 FQGNSA. The trim removed 5 bases at V and 0 bases at J, leaving 6 bases unmatched. This CDR3 spans 15 amino acids. CDR3 sequence (DNA): TGTGCCAGCAGCAAGGACAGGAGGTACCAAGAGACCCAGTACTTC. It is translated as CASSKDRRYQETQYF.

This clone qualifies as medium-sized. The genes are TRBV7-3 and TRBJ2-1, with 11 nucleotides matching TRBD2. V was clipped by 4 bases and J by 4 bases; unmatched bases: 9. The germline V gene encodes CDR1 SGHTA and CDR2 FQGTGA. This CDR3 region has 17 residues. The CDR3 reads CASSYQPGTSGYNEQFF. CDR3 in DNA: TGTGCCAGCAGCTACCAACCCGGGACTAGCGGTTACAATGAGCAGTTCTTC.

This clone was observed a single time. J is TRBJ2-1 and V is TRBV27; 10 positions match TRBD2. Per the germline V gene, CDR1 is MNHEY and CDR2 is SMNVEV (reference sequence). The CDR3 covers 14 residues. Trimming took 5 bases from V and 6 from J; bases not matched to a gene: 4. The CDR3 protein is CASSLAGVINEQFF. CDR3 bases: TGTGCCAGCAGTCTAGCGGGAGTCATCAATGAGCAGTTCTTC.

V and J are TRBV7-9 and TRBJ1-2; D remains unclear. The germline V gene encodes CDR1 SEHNR and CDR2 FQNEAQ (reference sequence). Trimming took 3 bases from V and 8 from J, leaving 13 bases between them. The CDR3 is 13 residues long. The CDR3 DNA follows: TGTGCCAGCAGCTTGGAGCAGAGGAGCGGCTACACCTTC. The encoded protein is CASSLEQRSGYTF.